This passage covers 22 T cell receptor beta chains from one sample sequenced in a study of Graves' ophthalmopathy and Graves' hyperthyroidism. Amplification of TCR beta CDR3 regions used RNA transcripts. After a first-round RT-PCR with HTBI primers, a second-round multiplex PCR was run. Using its own MiXCR run on the multiplex PCR reads, TCRdb lists one record per CDR3 protein. In the table there are roughly 410,000 distinct CDR3 sequences, 15% of which are singletons. The sample was peripheral blood. These receptors were obtained from a woman aged 18-30 years with stable Graves' hyperthyroidism.

The sample holds many counts of this clonotype. J is TRBJ2-5 and V is TRBV18; a possible D gene is TRBD1 (5 bases). Between the trimmed V and J ends, which lost 3 bases and 5 bases, there was a span of 13 bases. CDR1 is KGHSH, CDR2 LQKENI, per germline. The CDR3 has 14 residues. The CDR3 region has the DNA TGTGCCAGCTCACCTCAGGGAATGGGCGAGACCCAGTACTTC. Protein sequence: CASSPQGMGETQYF. Full variable domain (missing parts from reference TRBV18 and TRBJ2-5): NAGVMQNPRHLVRRRGQEARLRCSPMKGHSHVYWYRQLPEEGLKFMVYLQKENIIDESGMPKERFSAEFPKEGPSILRIQQVVRGDSAAYFCASSPQGMGETQYFGPGTRLLVL.

This clonotype was seen at least ten times. The V call is TRBV3-1, the J call TRBJ1-2; D is ambiguous. In germline, CDR1 is LGHDT, CDR2 YNNKEL (reference sequence). The CDR3 extends over 14 amino acids. Trimming took 0 bases from V and 5 from J, leaving 10 bases between them. This CDR3 reads CASSQDRGGYGYTF. The CDR3 DNA follows: TGTGCCAGCAGCCAAGATCGTGGCGGATATGGCTACACCTTC.

This clonotype was detected ten times or more. This rearrangement joins TRBV7-8 to TRBJ1-1; D gene ambiguous. Germline V gene data show CDR1 as SGHVS and CDR2 as FQNEAQ. The germline V and J ends were trimmed by 1 base and 1 base, with 16 bases remaining between them. The CDR3 is made up of 17 amino acids. The CDR3 DNA reads as TGTGCCAGCAGCTTAGGGGTTTATAGGTACGGGAACACTGAAGCTTTCTTT. Its protein is CASSLGVYRYGNTEAFF.

This clonotype was seen ten or more times. The rearrangement links TRBV12-3 or TRBV12-4 to TRBJ1-1; D not certain. The V end was cut by 6 bases, the J end by 7 bases, with 18 bases between. The CDR3 runs to 14 residues. The CDR3 DNA is TGTGCCAGCAGCAGCTTAAGGATTAGGAGTGAAGCTTTCTTT. Amino acid sequence: CASSSLRIRSEAFF.

As concerns this clonotype: The junction shows a germline mismatch at one end, possibly a read error. The chain carries TRBV27 and TRBJ2-2; perhaps TRBD2 as D (5 bases). The germline V gene encodes CDR1 MNHEY and CDR2 SMNVEV (reference sequence). The CDR3 is 13 amino acids. This CDR3 reads CASGRRHTGELWF. CDR3 bases: TGTGCCAGCGGTAGGCGCCACACCGGGGAGCTGTGGTTT.

This clonotype was seen ten or more times. This rearrangement joins TRBV10-3 to TRBJ1-1; no reliable D call. The CDR3 runs to 17 residues. V was clipped by 0 bases and J by 9 bases, with 23 bases between them. Germline values: CDR1 ENHRY, CDR2 SYGVKD. The CDR3 is CAISESEPAVNADQAFF. The CDR3, as DNA: TGTGCCATCAGTGAGTCTGAACCAGCCGTCAACGCAGACCAAGCTTTCTTT.

The J gene is TRBJ2-5, the V gene TRBV6-1, with D possibly being TRBD2 (6 bases). Between the trimmed V and J ends, which lost 9 bases and 14 bases, there was a span of 19 bases. There are 11 residues in the CDR3. Germline V gives CDR1 MNHNS, CDR2 SASEGT. The CDR3 reads CASRKAGAEYF. The CDR3 DNA reads TGTGCCAGTAGAAAAGCGGGCGCGGAATACTTC.

The table lists this clonotype with many counts. The chain carries TRBV19 and TRBJ2-7, with TRBD1 identical over 8 bases. Germline-derived CDR1 and CDR2 are LNHDA and SQIVND (reference sequence). This CDR3 spans 13 amino acids. Germline trimming cut 6 bases from V and 5 bases from J; bases unmatched to any gene: 6. CDR3 in amino acids: CASRRTGRDEQYF. The CDR3 nucleotides are TGTGCCAGTAGGCGGACAGGGCGCGACGAGCAGTACTTC.

V gene TRBV5-1 combines with J gene TRBJ2-7; TRBD1 is a possible D gene (5 bases). V was pared by 0 bases and J by 3 bases, with 16 bases between. The CDR3 length is 16 residues. Germline loops: CDR1 SGHRS, CDR2 YFSETQ. CDR3 nucleotides: TGCGCCAGCAGCTTGGCTCCCAAGACAGAGGTCTACGAGCAGTACTTC. This sequence encodes CASSLAPKTEVYEQYF.

This clonotype was detected once. The chain is built from TRBV12-3 or TRBV12-4 and TRBJ1-5, with D maybe TRBD1 (5 bases). There are 16 residues in the CDR3. V was clipped by 8 bases and J by 1 base, with 18 bases between them. The CDR3 reads CASAPDEGRSNQPQHF. The DNA of the CDR3 is TGTGCCAGCGCCCCCGACGAGGGGAGAAGCAATCAGCCCCAGCATTTT.

V usage is TRBV25-1 and J usage is TRBJ1-5; TRBD1 matches 7 bases. The CDR3 contains 15 residues. Germline assignment: CDR1 MGHDK and CDR2 SYGVNS. V gave up 8 bases and J gave up 4 bases; unmatched junction bases: 11. The CDR3 region has the DNA TGTGCCAGCCCCGGGGAGGGGGCAGCAAATCAGCCCCAGCATTTT. Translated: CASPGEGAANQPQHF. Filled out from reference TRBV25-1 and TRBJ1-5, the complete variable domain reads EADIYQTPRYLVIGTGKKITLECSQTMGHDKMYWYQQDPGMELHLIHYSYGVNSTEKGDLSSESTVSRIRTEHFPLTLESARPSHTSQYLCASPGEGAANQPQHFGDGTRLSIL.

The table lists this clonotype with many counts. V is TRBV12-3 or TRBV12-4 and J is TRBJ2-7; no clear D gene. The length of the CDR3 is 13 residues. Trimming stripped 8 bases from V and 0 bases from J, with 11 bases between. Here the CDR3 DNA reads TGTGCCAGCGTCATGACTCCCTCCTACGAGCAGTACTTC. It specifies CASVMTPSYEQYF.

This clonotype has at least ten counts. V and J are TRBV11-2 and TRBJ1-2; D gene unclear. Trimming took off 1 base at V and 4 bases at J, with 16 bases between the two ends. The CDR3 consists of 16 residues. Germline CDR1 reads SGHAT; CDR2 reads FQNNGV. CDR3 sequence reads: CASSLVRANYLYGYTF. CDR3 nucleotides: TGTGCCAGCAGCTTAGTTCGCGCAAATTACCTCTATGGCTACACCTTC.

Regarding this clonotype: Here the CDR3 omits its conserved ending phenylalanine or tryptophan, so a read error is the likely source. V is TRBV6-2 or TRBV6-3 and J is TRBJ2-3; 13 bases line up with TRBD2. The germline CDR1 and CDR2 sequences are MNHEY and SVGEGT. V shed 6 bases and J 3 bases; nucleotides not matched to a gene: 12. This CDR3 is built from 18 residues. The CDR3: CASRRRTSGGFLTDTQYC. DNA for the CDR3: TGTGCCAGCAGACGTAGGACTAGCGGGGGATTTTTAACAGATACGCAGTATTGT.

This clonotype was recorded at least ten times. The likely explanation is a read error, given a far larger clone one base away. The CDR3 protein is CASSLGDNQPQHF. The CDR3 bases are TGTGCCAGCAGCTTAGGGGACAATCAGCCCCAGCATTTT. The J gene is TRBJ1-5, the V gene TRBV13; D not certain. The V end was cut by 0 bases, the J end by 3 bases, with 3 bases between. The germline CDR1 and CDR2 sequences are PRHDT and FYEKMQ (reference sequence). The CDR3 extends over 13 amino acids.

The chain links TRBV10-3 to TRBJ1-1, with D uncertain. The germline V and J ends were trimmed by 10 bases and 0 bases, with 12 bases remaining between them. Germline lookup yields CDR1 ENHRY and CDR2 SYGVKD. CDR3 size: 13 residues. The CDR3 DNA sequence: TGTGCCAGCATTAGCTTAATGAACACTGAAGCTTTCTTT. This codes for CASISLMNTEAFF.

The chain combines TRBV5-1 with TRBJ2-7; D might be TRBD1 or TRBD2, each matching 5 bases. This CDR3 spans 14 amino acids. Germline values: CDR1 SGHRS, CDR2 YFSETQ. The ends were cut back, 4 bases at V and 2 bases at J, with 13 bases in the middle. The CDR3 here is CASSTHGTPYEQYF. The CDR3, as DNA: TGCGCCAGCAGCACGCACGGGACCCCCTACGAGCAGTACTTC. The full variable domain, rest sourced from reference TRBV5-1 and TRBJ2-7, is KAGVTQTPRYLIKTRGQQVTLSCSPISGHRSVSWYQQTPGQGLQFLFEYFSETQRNKGNFPGRFSGRQFSNSRSEMNVSTLELGDSALYLCASSTHGTPYEQYFGPGTRLTVT.

This clonotype was observed at least ten times. The V call is TRBV7-2, the J call TRBJ2-5; D might be TRBD1 or TRBD2, each matching 6 bases. Per germline, CDR1 SGHTA and CDR2 FQGNSA. V was cut by 4 bases and J by 4 bases, with 16 bases left in between. This CDR3 has 15 amino acids. The CDR3 nucleotides are TGTGCCAGCAGCTCTCAAGGGGGGTGGGGAGAGACCCAGTACTTC. Translating it yields CASSSQGGWGETQYF. Filled out from reference TRBV7-2 and TRBJ2-5, the complete variable domain reads GAGVSQSPSNKVTEKGKDVELRCDPISGHTALYWYRQSLGQGLEFLIYFQGNSAPDKSGLPSDRFSAERTGGSVSTLTIQRTQQEDSAVYLCASSSQGGWGETQYFGPGTRLLVL.

This clonotype was seen at least ten times. The J gene is TRBJ2-5, the V gene TRBV9, with D perhaps given as TRBD1 or TRBD2 (6 bases each). This CDR3 is built from 14 residues. Germline V gives CDR1 SGDLS, CDR2 YYNGEE. V was cut by 0 bases and J by 5 bases, with 11 bases left in between. Written as DNA, the CDR3 is TGTGCCAGCAGCGTAGCAGGAGGGGGGGAGACCCAGTACTTC. This codes for CASSVAGGGETQYF.

This clonotype showed up many times. The V call is TRBV19, the J call TRBJ1-1, with TRBD1 as a possible D gene (5 bases). The germline CDR1 and CDR2 sequences are LNHDA and SQIVND (reference sequence). V was pared by 5 bases and J by 4 bases, with 17 bases between. The CDR3 has 15 residues. This CDR3 reads CASSRGGGMGTEAFF. The CDR3 DNA is TGTGCCAGTAGTCGGGGTGGGGGGATGGGCACTGAAGCTTTCTTT. Full variable domain (remainder filled in from reference TRBV19 and TRBJ1-1): DGGITQSPKYLFRKEGQNVTLSCEQNLNHDAMYWYRQDPGQGLRLIYYSQIVNDFQKGDIAEGYSVSREKKESFPLTVTSAQKNPTAFYLCASSRGGGMGTEAFFGQGTRLTVV.

This clonotype was found many times. V gene TRBV4-1 combines with J gene TRBJ1-6, with D tentatively TRBD1 (5 bases). CDR3 length: 18 residues. Germline lookup yields CDR1 MGHRA and CDR2 YSYEKL. V was cut by 0 bases and J by 3 bases, with 15 bases left in between. The CDR3 loop is CASSQESAREIYNSPLHF. In nucleotides, the CDR3 is TGCGCCAGCAGCCAAGAATCGGCCAGGGAGATCTATAATTCACCCCTCCACTTT.

This clonotype was seen at least ten times. The J gene is TRBJ2-5, the V gene TRBV10-3; no firm D call. The V end lost 6 bases, the J end lost 1 base, and 9 bases lay between the germline ends. Germline V lookup: CDR1 ENHRY, CDR2 SYGVKD. CDR3 length: 13 amino acids. DNA of the CDR3: TGTGCCATCAGGCCCGGACCCCAAGAGACCCAGTACTTC. Amino acid sequence: CAIRPGPQETQYF.